This T cell receptor (beta chain) was recorded in a study of blood T cell repertoires in COVID-19. Libraries were prepared by immunoSEQ multiplex PCR; TCRdb keeps only in-frame clonotypes and omits some of them. The sample consists of around 120,000 clones, 78% of them appearing once. V lost 1 base, J lost 8 bases, and 20 bases lay in between. Germline assignment: CDR1 SGHTA and CDR2 FQGNSA. The CDR3 spans 16 residues. The origin of this receptor is a man aged 65-85 years with acute or convalescent COVID-19. The J gene is TRBJ1-2, the V gene TRBV7-2; D ambiguous. Specimen: peripheral blood. The CDR3 nucleotides read TGTGCCAGCAGCTTAGGGGAGCTGGGCCAGGTCGGCGGCTACACCTTC. Its translation is CASSLGELGQVGGYTF.